The 9 T cell receptor beta chains listed next were all sequenced from one sample in a study of metastatic and nonmetastatic thyroid tumors. TCRdb ran MiXCR on the PCR reads. The table shows 90,000 or so clones, with 8% to 9.5% occurring only once. No treatment had been given to any patient before thyroid surgery. Sequenced: blood. The receptors were sampled from a female donor with papillary thyroid cancer or a benign thyroid nodule (not recorded which). Some clones in this sample may be carry-over from other donors' samples.

This clone was recorded at least ten times. The genes are TRBV2 and TRBJ1-3; perhaps TRBD1 as D (5 bases). This CDR3 is 12 amino acids long. V was cut by 6 bases and J by 5 bases, with 8 bases left in between. Germline values: CDR1 SNHLY, CDR2 FYNNEI. The CDR3 reads CASRGDRNTIYF. CDR3 DNA: TGTGCCAGCAGAGGGGATCGAAACACCATATATTTT.

There are many counts of this clone. The gene calls are TRBV4-1 and TRBJ1-5; possible D gene TRBD1, 5 bases. The CDR3 extends over 13 amino acids. Germline V gene lookup returns CDR1 MGHRA and CDR2 YSYEKL. V was pared by 5 bases and J by 2 bases, with 7 bases between. The CDR3 reads CASSETGNQPQHF. In DNA form, the CDR3 reads TGCGCCAGCAGCGAGACAGGCAATCAGCCCCAGCATTTT.

The sample holds a few counts of this clone. J is TRBJ2-7 and V is TRBV6-1; 7 bases align to TRBD1. Germline lookup yields CDR1 MNHNS and CDR2 SASEGT. The CDR3 loop spans 13 amino acids. Trimming cost V 4 bases and J 4 bases; bases outside gene matches: 4. The CDR3 protein is CASSGGTEYEQYF. Here the CDR3 DNA reads TGTGCCAGCAGTGGGGGGACAGAGTACGAGCAGTACTTC.

This clone was picked up many times. V is TRBV28 and J is TRBJ1-5, with 8 positions matching TRBD1. Per germline, CDR1 MDHEN and CDR2 SYDVKM. CDR3 length: 15 amino acids. V lost 5 bases, J lost 4 bases, and 7 bases stayed unmatched. The CDR3, as DNA: TGTGCCAGCAGTAGACAGGGGAGGGTAAATCAGCCCCAGCATTTT. It encodes CASSRQGRVNQPQHF.

This clone was picked up many times. The same CDR3 can be traced to other DNA sequences in this sample. The chain joins TRBV2 to TRBJ2-3; TRBD2 might be the D (6 bases). The CDR3 length is 14 residues. Germline V gives CDR1 SNHLY, CDR2 FYNNEI. V lost 2 bases to trimming and J lost 5 bases, with 11 bases between them. The CDR3 DNA is TGTGCCAGCAGTGAAATAAGGAGGGAAGATACGCAGTATTTT. Its translation: CASSEIRREDTQYF.

This clone has a handful of counts. This may stem from a read error, because a much larger clone lies one nucleotide away. This sample includes further DNA sequences coding for the same CDR3. J is TRBJ2-1 and V is TRBV24-1; no clear D gene. The CDR3 contains 14 residues. Germline CDR1 is KGHDR and CDR2 is SFDVKD. V was trimmed by 7 bases and J by 1 base, leaving 10 bases between them. The CDR3 bases are TGTGCCACCAGCGTTCGTTCATCCTACAATGAGCAGTTCTTC. This codes for CATSVRSSYNEQFF.

The table lists this clone with many counts. J is TRBJ1-5 and V is TRBV19; a weak D match, TRBD1 (5 bases). The CDR3 runs 14 residues. Germline CDR1 and CDR2: LNHDA and SQIVND (reference sequence). Deletions cut 10 bases from V and 0 bases from J, with 13 bases between. As DNA, the CDR3 is TGTGCCACGAGCCCCGGGGGTAGCAATCAGCCCCAGCATTTT. Translation gives CATSPGGSNQPQHF. The full variable domain, rest sourced from reference TRBV19 and TRBJ1-5, is DGGITQSPKYLFRKEGQNVTLSCEQNLNHDAMYWYRQDPGQGLRLIYYSQIVNDFQKGDIAEGYSVSREKKESFPLTVTSAQKNPTAFYLCATSPGGSNQPQHFGDGTRLSIL.

To note about this clone: A clone one base away is much larger, so this may be a read error. This sample includes further DNA sequences coding for the same CDR3. The CDR3 nucleotides are TGTGCCTGGATGCGGTCAGGGGGGATACCTCACGAGCAGTACTTC. It yields the protein CAWMRSGGIPHEQYF. The rearrangement joins TRBV30 to TRBJ2-7; possible D gene TRBD1, 7 bases. Between the trimmed V and J ends, which lost 4 bases and 5 bases, there was a span of 21 bases. CDR1 and CDR2 (germline): GTSNPN, SVGIG (reference sequence). The CDR3 has 15 residues.

In this sample, this clone is medium-sized. The genes are TRBV12-3 or TRBV12-4 and TRBJ2-5; 7 nucleotides align to TRBD2. The CDR3 extends over 15 amino acids. The trim removed 7 bases at V and 0 bases at J, leaving 8 bases unmatched. CDR3 loop: CASKFTTSNQETQYF. The CDR3 nucleotides read TGTGCCAGCAAATTCACGACTAGCAACCAAGAGACCCAGTACTTC.